This T cell receptor beta chain was documented in a study of glioma-infiltrating T cells after dendritic cell vaccination. The wider study: Autologous tumor lysate was loaded overnight onto monocyte-derived dendritic cells grown 7 to 8 days with IL-4 and GM-CSF. Patients received three intradermal dendritic cell vaccine injections at biweekly intervals.

TCRdb's table, derived via immunoSEQ multiplex PCR, lists solely in-frame clones and lacks some. The sample yields tens of thousands of clones, around 86% seen once. Selection required adequate fresh-frozen tumor tissue plus more than two years' survival data. All glioblastoma patients lacked an isocitrate dehydrogenase mutation. V was pared by 3 bases and J by 9 bases, with 3 bases between. Germline V lookup: CDR1 SGHTA, CDR2 FQGTGA. CDR3 length: 10 residues. Material: blood, obtained before dendritic cell vaccination. The chain joins TRBV7-3 to TRBJ1-5; D gene unclear. The TCR originated in a human donor with glioblastoma. CDR3 in amino acids: CASSFRPQHF. CDR3 sequence (DNA): TGTGCCAGCAGCTTCCGGCCCCAGCATTTT.